This TCR beta chain was sequenced for a study of cytomegalovirus exposure and HLA in healthy donors. General study findings and limits: Across all donors, roughly uniform sequencing depth was an assumption of the presence/absence analyses. Specificity for CMV antigens was confirmed in vitro for a few of the CMV-associated chains.

Remarks on this clone: The target antigen is unknown.

Each of the donors was a healthy bone marrow donor. PCR was performed using 60 Vbeta and 13 Jbeta primers. Generated by immunoSEQ multiplex PCR, the TCRdb table keeps only in-frame clones and is missing some. The table lists fewer than 250,000 clones, approximately 83% of them singletons. Germline CDR1 reads MDHEN; CDR2 reads SYDVKM. The CDR3 covers 19 residues. V was pared by 2 bases and J by 3 bases, with 15 bases of the junction left unmatched. The chain employs TRBV28 and TRBJ2-4; 8 bases fit TRBD1. Sample: PBMCs. This receptor was taken from a girl between 10 and 17 years old in good health and CMV-seronegative. DNA of the CDR3: TGTGCCAGCAGTTTAACCCCTGCTTCGACAGGGGTAGTCAAAAACATTCAGTACTTC. This gives the protein CASSLTPASTGVVKNIQYF.